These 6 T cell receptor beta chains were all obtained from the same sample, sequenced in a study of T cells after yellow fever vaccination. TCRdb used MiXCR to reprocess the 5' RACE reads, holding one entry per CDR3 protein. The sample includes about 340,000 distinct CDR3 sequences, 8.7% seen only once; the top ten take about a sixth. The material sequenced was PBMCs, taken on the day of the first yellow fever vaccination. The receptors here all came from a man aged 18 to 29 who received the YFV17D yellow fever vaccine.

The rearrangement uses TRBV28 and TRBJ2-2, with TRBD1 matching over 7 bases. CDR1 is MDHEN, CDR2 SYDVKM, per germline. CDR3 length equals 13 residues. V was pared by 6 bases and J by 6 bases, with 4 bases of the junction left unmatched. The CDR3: CASSSGGAGELFF. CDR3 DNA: TGTGCCAGCAGCTCAGGGGGTGCCGGGGAGCTGTTTTTT.

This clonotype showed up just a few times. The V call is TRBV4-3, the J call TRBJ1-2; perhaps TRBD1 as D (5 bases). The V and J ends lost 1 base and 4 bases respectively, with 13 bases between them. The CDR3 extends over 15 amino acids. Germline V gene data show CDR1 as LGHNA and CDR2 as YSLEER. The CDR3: CASSQVPGLRYGYTF. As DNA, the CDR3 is TGCGCCAGCAGCCAAGTACCGGGACTTCGCTATGGCTACACCTTC.

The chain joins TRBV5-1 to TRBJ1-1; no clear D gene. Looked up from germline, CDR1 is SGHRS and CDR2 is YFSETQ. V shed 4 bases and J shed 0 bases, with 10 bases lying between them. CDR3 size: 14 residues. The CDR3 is CASSRSLMNTEAFF. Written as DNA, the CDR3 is TGCGCCAGCAGCCGCAGCCTCATGAACACTGAAGCTTTCTTT.

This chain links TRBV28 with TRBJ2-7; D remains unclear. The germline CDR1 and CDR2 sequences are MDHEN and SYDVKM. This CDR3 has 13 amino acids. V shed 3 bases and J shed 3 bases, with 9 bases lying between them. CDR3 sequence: CASSFGNNYEQYV. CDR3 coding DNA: TGTGCCAGCAGTTTTGGCAACAACTACGAGCAGTACGTC.

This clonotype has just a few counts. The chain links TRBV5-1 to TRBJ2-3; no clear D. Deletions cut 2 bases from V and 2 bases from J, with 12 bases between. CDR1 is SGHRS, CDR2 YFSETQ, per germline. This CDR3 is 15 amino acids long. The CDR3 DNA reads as TGCGCCAGCAGCTTAAGGGATGAAAACACAGATACGCAGTATTTT. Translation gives CASSLRDENTDTQYF.

CDR3 sequence: CSTATNTEAFF. CDR3 sequence (DNA): TGCAGCACTGCCACTAACACTGAAGCTTTCTTT. This sequence joins TRBV29-1 and TRBJ1-1; D uncertain. V gave up 8 bases and J gave up 2 bases, with 9 bases separating them. The CDR3 totals 11 residues. Germline loops: CDR1 SQVTM, CDR2 ANQGSEA.